This T cell receptor beta chain was identified during a study of T cell responses to AZD1222 COVID-19 vaccine. J was trimmed by 5 bases and V by 10 bases; bases with no gene match: 8. From germline, CDR1 is SGHAT and CDR2 FQNNGV. CDR3 length equals 14 residues. Sequenced by immunoSEQ multiplex PCR; TCRdb stores in-frame clones only, minus some. The profile shows around 160,000 clones, more than 75% of them singletons. Sequencing used peripheral blood, obtained on day 0 of AZD1222 vaccination. This receptor was identified in an adult in good health. The chain couples TRBV11-2 to TRBJ2-5; 12 bases agree with TRBD2. As DNA, the CDR3 is TGTGCCACCCGACTAGCGGGGGCCAGGGAGACCCAGTACTTC. This codes for CATRLAGARETQYF. The full variable domain, completed using reference TRBV11-2 and TRBJ2-5, is EAGVAQSPRYKIIEKRQSVAFWCNPISGHATLYWYQQILGQGPKLLIQFQNNGVVDDSQLPKDRFSAERLKGVDSTLKIQPAKLEDSAVYLCATRLAGARETQYFGPGTRLLVL.